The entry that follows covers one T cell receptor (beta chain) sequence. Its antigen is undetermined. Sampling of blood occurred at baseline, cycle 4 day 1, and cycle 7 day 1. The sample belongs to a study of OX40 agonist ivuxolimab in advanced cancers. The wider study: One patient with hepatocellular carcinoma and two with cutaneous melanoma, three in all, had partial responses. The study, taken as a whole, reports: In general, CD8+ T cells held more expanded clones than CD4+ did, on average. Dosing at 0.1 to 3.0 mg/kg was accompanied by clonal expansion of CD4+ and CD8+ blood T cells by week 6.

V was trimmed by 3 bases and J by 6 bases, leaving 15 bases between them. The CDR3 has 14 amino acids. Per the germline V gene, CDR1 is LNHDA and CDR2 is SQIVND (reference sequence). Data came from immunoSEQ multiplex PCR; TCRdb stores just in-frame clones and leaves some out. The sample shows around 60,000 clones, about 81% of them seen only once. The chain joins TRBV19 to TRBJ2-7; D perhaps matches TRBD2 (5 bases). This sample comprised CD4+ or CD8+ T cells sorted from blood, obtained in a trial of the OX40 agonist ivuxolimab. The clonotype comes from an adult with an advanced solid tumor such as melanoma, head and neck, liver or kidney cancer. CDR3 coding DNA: TGTGCCAGTAGTATGGGCGGGTTTCCGCTCGAGCAGTACTTC. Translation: CASSMGGFPLEQYF.